Each of the 7 T cell receptor beta chains below was sequenced from the same sample in a study of T cell responses to AZD1222 COVID-19 vaccine. Sequencing used immunoSEQ multiplex PCR; TCRdb keeps in-frame clones, though not all of them. Among 120,000 to 150,000 clones listed, roughly nine tenths were seen once. This specimen consisted of peripheral blood, obtained on day 0 of AZD1222 vaccination. The receptors derive from an adult in good health.

The rearrangement links TRBV4-3 to TRBJ2-7; D might be TRBD2 (5 bases). Germline V CDR1 and CDR2: LGHNA, YSLEER. V was pared by 0 bases and J by 1 base, with 13 bases between. The CDR3 consists of 16 residues. CDR3 in DNA: TGCGCCAGCAGCCAAGATCTAGCATCCAGTTCCTACGAGCAGTACTTC. This encodes CASSQDLASSSYEQYF.

The chain has TRBV4-1 and TRBJ2-1; 13 positions match TRBD2. After removal of 8 bases from V and 4 bases from J, the junction contained 5 bases not matched to a gene. The CDR3 is 15 residues long. Germline CDR1 and CDR2: MGHRA and YSYEKL. CDR3 DNA sequence: TGCGCCAGCGCACCGGGACTAGCGGGATACAATGAGCAGTTCTTC. It yields the protein CASAPGLAGYNEQFF.

The chain couples TRBV28 to TRBJ2-7; D gene uncertain. V was clipped by 6 bases and J by 0 bases, with 12 bases between them. The CDR3 sequence is 14 residues long. CDR1 MDHEN and CDR2 SYDVKM come from the germline V gene. CDR3 region: CASSSRRPSYEQYF. The DNA of the CDR3 is TGTGCCAGCAGCTCCAGACGCCCCTCCTACGAGCAGTACTTC.

V is TRBV7-2 and J is TRBJ2-1, with a weak D call TRBD1 (5 bases). CDR3 size: 15 residues. The V end was cut by 3 bases, the J end by 0 bases, with 9 bases between. Germline values: CDR1 SGHTA, CDR2 FQGNSA. This chain's CDR3 is CASSFQGSSYNEQFF. The CDR3, as DNA: TGTGCCAGCAGCTTTCAGGGCAGCTCCTACAATGAGCAGTTCTTC.

The rearrangement joins TRBV11-2 to TRBJ1-2; D gene uncertain. V was trimmed by 2 bases and J by 4 bases, leaving 5 bases between them. Germline V gene lookup returns CDR1 SGHAT and CDR2 FQNNGV. The CDR3 has 12 residues. The CDR3 sequence: CASSLKFYGYTF. The CDR3 DNA sequence: TGTGCCAGCAGCTTAAAATTCTATGGCTACACCTTC.

The CDR3 here is CSVEADRPSGGEQYF. The DNA of the CDR3 is TGCAGCGTTGAAGCGGACAGGCCCTCGGGGGGGGAGCAGTACTTC. The V call is TRBV29-1, the J call TRBJ2-7, with a weak D call TRBD2 (8 bases). This CDR3 region has 15 residues. The ends were cut back, 1 base at V and 7 bases at J, with 20 bases in the middle. Germline CDR1 and CDR2: SQVTM and ANQGSEA.

The chain combines TRBV11-2 with TRBJ2-5; D is perhaps TRBD2 (6 bases). The germline CDR1 and CDR2 sequences are SGHAT and FQNNGV. V gave up 5 bases and J gave up 1 base, with 8 bases separating them. CDR3 length: 13 amino acids. CDR3 sequence reads: CASSMGLQETQYF. Written as DNA, the CDR3 is TGTGCCAGCAGCATGGGACTCCAAGAGACCCAGTACTTC.